What follows describes a single TCR beta chain. This sample is part of a study of CD8 T cells in Susac syndrome. Reverse transcription of roughly 0.5 to 1 ug RNA was carried out with random hexamers. TCRdb itself ran the immunoSEQ multiplex PCR reads through MiXCR, one entry per CDR3 protein. The sample holds 150,000 or so distinct CDR3 sequences, just under 95% seen once. The CDR3 extends over 13 amino acids. Trimming removed 5 bases from V and 4 bases from J; junction bases left unmatched: 7. The germline V gene has CDR1 GTSNPN and CDR2 SVGIG (reference sequence). J is TRBJ2-5 and V is TRBV30; TRBD1 agrees at 7 bases. The source of this sequence is a human donor with Susac syndrome. Sequencing used CD4+ T cells from PBMCs. CDR3 DNA sequence: TGTGCCTGGGGAAGACAGGGACGAGAGACCCAGTACTTC. This encodes CAWGRQGRETQYF.